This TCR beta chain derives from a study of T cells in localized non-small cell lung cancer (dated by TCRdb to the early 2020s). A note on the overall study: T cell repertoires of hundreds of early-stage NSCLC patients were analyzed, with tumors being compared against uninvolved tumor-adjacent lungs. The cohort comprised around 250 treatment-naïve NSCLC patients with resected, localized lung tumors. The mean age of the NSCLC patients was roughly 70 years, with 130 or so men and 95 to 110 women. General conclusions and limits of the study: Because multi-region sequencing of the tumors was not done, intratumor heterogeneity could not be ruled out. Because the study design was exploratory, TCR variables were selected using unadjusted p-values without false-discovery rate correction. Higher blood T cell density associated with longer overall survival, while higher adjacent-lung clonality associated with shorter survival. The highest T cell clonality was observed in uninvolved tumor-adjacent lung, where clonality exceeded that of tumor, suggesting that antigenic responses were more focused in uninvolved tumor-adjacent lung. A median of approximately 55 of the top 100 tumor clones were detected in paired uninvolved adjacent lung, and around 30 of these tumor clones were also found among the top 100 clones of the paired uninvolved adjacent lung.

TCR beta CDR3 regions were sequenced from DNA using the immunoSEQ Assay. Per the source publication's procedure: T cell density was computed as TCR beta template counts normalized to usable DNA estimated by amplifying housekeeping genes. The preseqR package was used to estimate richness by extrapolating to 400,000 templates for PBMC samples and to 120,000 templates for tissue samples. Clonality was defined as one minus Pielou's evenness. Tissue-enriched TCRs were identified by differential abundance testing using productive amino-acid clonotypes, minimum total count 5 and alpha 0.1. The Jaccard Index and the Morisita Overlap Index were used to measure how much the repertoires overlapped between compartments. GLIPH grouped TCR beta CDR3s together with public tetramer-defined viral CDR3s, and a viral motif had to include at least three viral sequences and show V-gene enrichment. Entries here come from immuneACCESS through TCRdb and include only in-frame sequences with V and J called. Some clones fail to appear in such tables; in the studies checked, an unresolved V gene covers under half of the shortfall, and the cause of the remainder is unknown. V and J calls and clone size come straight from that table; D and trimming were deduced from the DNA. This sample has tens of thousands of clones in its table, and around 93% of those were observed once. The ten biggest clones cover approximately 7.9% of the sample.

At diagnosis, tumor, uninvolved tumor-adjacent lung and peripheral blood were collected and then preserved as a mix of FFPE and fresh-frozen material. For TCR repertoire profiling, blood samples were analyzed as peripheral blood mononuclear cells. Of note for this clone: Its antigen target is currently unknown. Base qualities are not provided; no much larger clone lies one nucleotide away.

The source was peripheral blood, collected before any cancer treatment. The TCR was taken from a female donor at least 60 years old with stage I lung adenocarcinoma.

The CDR3 has the sequence CASSYGTPNTEAFF. The base sequence is TGTGCCAGCAGTTACGGTACTCCCAACACTGAAGCTTTCTTT. The rearranged segments are TRBV6-6 and TRBJ1-1; the D gene is not confidently resolved. The CDR3, cysteine through phenylalanine, is 14 amino acids long. This entry keeps only the CDR3 DNA: 42 bases, framed from base 1. V and J lose 2 bases and 2 bases, and a span of 9 bases separates them. For CDR1 and CDR2, the germline V gene (reference sequence) lists MNHNY and SVGAGI.